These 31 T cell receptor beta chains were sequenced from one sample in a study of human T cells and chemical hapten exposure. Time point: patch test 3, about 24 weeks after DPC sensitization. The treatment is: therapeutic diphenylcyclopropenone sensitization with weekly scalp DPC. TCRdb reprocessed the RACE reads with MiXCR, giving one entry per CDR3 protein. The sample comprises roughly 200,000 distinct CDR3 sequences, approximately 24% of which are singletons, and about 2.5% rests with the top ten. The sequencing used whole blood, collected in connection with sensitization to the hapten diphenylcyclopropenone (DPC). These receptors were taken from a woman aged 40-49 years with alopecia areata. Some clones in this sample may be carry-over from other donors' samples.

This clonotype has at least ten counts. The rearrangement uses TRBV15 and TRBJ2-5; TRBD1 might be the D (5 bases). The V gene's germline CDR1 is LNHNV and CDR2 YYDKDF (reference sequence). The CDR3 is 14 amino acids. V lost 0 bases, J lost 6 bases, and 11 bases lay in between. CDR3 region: CATSRDLAGKTQYF. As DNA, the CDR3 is TGTGCCACCAGCAGAGATTTGGCAGGGAAGACCCAGTACTTC.

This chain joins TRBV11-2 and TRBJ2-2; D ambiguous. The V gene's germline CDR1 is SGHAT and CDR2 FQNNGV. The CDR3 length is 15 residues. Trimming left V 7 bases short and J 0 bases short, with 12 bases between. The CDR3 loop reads CASTSRNANTGELFF. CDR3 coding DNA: TGTGCCAGCACCTCGAGGAACGCGAACACCGGGGAGCTGTTTTTT.

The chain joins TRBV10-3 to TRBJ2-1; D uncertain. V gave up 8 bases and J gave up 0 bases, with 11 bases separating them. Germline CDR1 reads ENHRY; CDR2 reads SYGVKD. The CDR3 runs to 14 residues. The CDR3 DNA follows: TGTGCCATCGGGGATGTGAGCTCCTACAATGAGCAGTTCTTC. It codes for CAIGDVSSYNEQFF.

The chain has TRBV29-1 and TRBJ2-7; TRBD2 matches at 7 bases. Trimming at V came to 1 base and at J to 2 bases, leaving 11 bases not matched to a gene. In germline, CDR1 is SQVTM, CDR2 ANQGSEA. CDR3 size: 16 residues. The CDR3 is CSVEVGFPSGTYEQYF. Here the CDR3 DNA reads TGCAGCGTTGAAGTAGGGTTCCCTAGCGGAACCTACGAGCAGTACTTC.

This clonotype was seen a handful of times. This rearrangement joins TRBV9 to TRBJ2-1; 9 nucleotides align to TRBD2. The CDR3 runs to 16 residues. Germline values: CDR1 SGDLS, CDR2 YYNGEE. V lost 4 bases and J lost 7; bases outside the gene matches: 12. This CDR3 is CASSPRVAGGDNEQFF. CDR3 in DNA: TGTGCCAGCAGCCCCCGGGTTGCGGGAGGGGATAATGAGCAGTTCTTC.

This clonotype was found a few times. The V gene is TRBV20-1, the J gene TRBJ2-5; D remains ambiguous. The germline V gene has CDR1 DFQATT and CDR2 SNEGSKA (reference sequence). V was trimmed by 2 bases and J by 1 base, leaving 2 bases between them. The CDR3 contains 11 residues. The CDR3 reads CSARLQETQYF. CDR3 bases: TGCAGTGCTAGACTCCAAGAGACCCAGTACTTC.

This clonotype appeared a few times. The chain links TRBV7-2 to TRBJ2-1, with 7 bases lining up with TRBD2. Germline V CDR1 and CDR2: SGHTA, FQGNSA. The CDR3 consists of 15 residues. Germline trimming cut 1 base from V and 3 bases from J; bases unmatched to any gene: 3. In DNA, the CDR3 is TGTGCCAGCAGCTTAGGGGGGAGGGGCTACAATGAGCAGTTCTTC. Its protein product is CASSLGGRGYNEQFF.

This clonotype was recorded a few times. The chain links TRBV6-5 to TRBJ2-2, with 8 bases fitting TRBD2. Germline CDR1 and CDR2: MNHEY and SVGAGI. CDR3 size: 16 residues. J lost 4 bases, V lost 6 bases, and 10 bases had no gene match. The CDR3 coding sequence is TGTGCCAGCAGACAGCTAGCGGGCTACTCCACCGGGGAGCTGTTTTTT. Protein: CASRQLAGYSTGELFF.

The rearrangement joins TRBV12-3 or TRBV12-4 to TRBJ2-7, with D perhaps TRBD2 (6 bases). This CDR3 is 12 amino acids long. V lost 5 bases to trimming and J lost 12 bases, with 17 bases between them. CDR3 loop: CASSPDGSPRYF. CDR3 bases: TGTGCCAGCAGTCCGGACGGGAGCCCTCGGTACTTC.

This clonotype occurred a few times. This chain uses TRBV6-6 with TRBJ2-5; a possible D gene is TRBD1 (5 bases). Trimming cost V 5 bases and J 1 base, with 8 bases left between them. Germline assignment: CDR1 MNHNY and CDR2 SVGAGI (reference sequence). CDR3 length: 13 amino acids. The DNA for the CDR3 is TGTGCCAGCAGTGGGGCCATCCAAGAGACCCAGTACTTC. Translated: CASSGAIQETQYF.

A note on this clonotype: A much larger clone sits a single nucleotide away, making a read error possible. In DNA form, the CDR3 reads TGTGTCAGCAGCGGGACCTCCTACAATGAGCAGTTCTTC. Protein product: CVSSGTSYNEQFF. The chain employs TRBV5-5 and TRBJ2-1, with 7 bases aligning to TRBD2. Germline V gene data show CDR1 as SGHKS and CDR2 as YYEKEE (reference sequence). The CDR3 has 13 residues. Full variable domain (missing parts from reference TRBV5-5 and TRBJ2-1): DAGVTQSPTHLIKTRGQQVTLRCSPISGHKSVSWYQQVLGQGPQFIFQYYEKEERGRGNFPDRFSARQFPNYSSELNVNALLLGDSALYLCVSSGTSYNEQFFGPGTRLTVL.

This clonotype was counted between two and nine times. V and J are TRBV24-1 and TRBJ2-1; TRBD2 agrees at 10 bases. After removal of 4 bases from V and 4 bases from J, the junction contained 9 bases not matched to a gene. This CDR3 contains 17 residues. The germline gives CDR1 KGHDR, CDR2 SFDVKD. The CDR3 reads CATSENVAGGSYNEQFF. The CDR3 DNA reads TGTGCCACCAGTGAAAATGTAGCGGGGGGCTCTTACAATGAGCAGTTCTTC.

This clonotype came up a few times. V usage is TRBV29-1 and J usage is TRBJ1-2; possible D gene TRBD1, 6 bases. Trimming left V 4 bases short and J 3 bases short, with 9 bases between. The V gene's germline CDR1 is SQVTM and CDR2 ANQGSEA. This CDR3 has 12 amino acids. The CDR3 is CSVGRGDYGYTF. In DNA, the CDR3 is TGCAGCGTTGGCAGGGGTGACTATGGCTACACCTTC.

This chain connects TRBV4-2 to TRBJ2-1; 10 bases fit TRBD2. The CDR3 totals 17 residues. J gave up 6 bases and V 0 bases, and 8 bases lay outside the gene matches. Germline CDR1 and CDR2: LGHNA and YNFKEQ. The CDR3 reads CASSQDQAGGKVNEQFF. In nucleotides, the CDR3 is TGTGCCAGCAGCCAAGATCAAGCGGGAGGGAAGGTCAATGAGCAGTTCTTC.

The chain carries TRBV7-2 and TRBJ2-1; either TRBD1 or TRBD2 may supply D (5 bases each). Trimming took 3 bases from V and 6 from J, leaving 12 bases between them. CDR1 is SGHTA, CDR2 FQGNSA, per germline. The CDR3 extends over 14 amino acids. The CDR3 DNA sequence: TGTGCCAGCAGCTTCCGGCCGGGACCCAATGAGCAGTTCTTC. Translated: CASSFRPGPNEQFF.

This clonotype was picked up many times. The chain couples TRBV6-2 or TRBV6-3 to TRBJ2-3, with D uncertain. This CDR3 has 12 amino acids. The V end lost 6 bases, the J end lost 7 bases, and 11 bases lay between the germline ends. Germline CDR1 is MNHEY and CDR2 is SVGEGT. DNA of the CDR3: TGTGCCAGCAGCCAAGCCTTTAATACGCAGTATTTT. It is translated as CASSQAFNTQYF.

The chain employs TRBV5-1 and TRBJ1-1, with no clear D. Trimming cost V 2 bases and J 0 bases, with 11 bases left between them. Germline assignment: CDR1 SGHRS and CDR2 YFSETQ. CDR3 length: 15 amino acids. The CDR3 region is CASSLDGDMNTEAFF. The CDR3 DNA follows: TGCGCCAGCAGCTTAGACGGGGATATGAACACTGAAGCTTTCTTT. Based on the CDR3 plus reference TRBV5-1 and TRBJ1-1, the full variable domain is KAGVTQTPRYLIKTRGQQVTLSCSPISGHRSVSWYQQTPGQGLQFLFEYFSETQRNKGNFPGRFSGRQFSNSRSEMNVSTLELGDSALYLCASSLDGDMNTEAFFGQGTRLTVV.

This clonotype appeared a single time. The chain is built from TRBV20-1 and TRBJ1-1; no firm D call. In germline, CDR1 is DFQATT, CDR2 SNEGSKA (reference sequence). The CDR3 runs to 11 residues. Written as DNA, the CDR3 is TGCAGGATCCGAGAGAACACTGAAGCTTTCTTT. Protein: CRIRENTEAFF.

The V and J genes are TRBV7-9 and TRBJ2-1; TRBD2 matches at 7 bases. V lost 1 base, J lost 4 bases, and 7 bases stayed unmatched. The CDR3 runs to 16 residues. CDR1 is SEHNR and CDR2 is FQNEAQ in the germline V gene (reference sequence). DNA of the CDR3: TGTGCCAGCAGCTTAGGAGCTCTAGCGGTATACAATGAGCAGTTCTTC. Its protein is CASSLGALAVYNEQFF.

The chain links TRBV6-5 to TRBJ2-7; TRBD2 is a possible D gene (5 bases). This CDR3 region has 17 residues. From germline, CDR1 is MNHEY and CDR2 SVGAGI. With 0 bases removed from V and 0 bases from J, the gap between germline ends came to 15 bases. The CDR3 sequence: CASSYSMSAAGSYEQYF. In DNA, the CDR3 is TGTGCCAGCAGTTACTCGATGTCAGCGGCCGGCTCCTACGAGCAGTACTTC.

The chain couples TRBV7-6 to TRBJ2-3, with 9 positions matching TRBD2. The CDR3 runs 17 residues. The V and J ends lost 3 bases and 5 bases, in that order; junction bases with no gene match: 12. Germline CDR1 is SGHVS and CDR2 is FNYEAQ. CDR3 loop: CASSLRLVAGDKDTQYF. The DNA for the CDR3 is TGTGCCAGCAGCTTGCGCCTAGTAGCGGGAGATAAAGATACGCAGTATTTT.

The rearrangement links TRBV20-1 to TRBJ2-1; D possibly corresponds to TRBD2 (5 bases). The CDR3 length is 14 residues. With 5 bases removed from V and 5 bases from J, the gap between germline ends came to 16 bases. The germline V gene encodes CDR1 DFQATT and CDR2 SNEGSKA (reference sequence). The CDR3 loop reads CSADGRTGNNEQFF. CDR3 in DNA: TGCAGTGCTGACGGACGAACGGGGAACAATGAGCAGTTCTTC.

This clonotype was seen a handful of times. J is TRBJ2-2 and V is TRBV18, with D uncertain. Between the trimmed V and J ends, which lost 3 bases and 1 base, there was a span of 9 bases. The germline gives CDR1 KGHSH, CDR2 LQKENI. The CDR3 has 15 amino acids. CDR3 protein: CASSPQRQNTGELFF. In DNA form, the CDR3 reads TGTGCCAGCTCACCCCAACGACAGAACACCGGGGAGCTGTTTTTT.

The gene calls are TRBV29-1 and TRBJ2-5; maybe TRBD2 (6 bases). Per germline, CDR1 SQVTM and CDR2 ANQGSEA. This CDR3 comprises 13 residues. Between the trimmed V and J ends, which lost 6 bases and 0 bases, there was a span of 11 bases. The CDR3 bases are TGCAGCGTCGACGGGGGAAACCAAGAGACCCAGTACTTC. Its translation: CSVDGGNQETQYF.

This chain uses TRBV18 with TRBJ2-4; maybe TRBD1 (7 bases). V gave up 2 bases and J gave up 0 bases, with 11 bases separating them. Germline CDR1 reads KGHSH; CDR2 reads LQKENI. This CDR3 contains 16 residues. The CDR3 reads CASSPGGGTAKNIQYF. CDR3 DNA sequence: TGTGCCAGCTCACCAGGAGGGGGCACAGCCAAAAACATTCAGTACTTC. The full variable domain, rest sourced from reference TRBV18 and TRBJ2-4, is NAGVMQNPRHLVRRRGQEARLRCSPMKGHSHVYWYRQLPEEGLKFMVYLQKENIIDESGMPKERFSAEFPKEGPSILRIQQVVRGDSAAYFCASSPGGGTAKNIQYFGAGTRLSVL.

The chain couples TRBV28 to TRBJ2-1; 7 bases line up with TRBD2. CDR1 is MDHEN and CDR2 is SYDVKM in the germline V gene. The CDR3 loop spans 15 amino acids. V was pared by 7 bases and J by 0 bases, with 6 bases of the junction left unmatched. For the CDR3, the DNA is TGTGCCAGCACCCTGGGGGGGAGCTCCTACAATGAGCAGTTCTTC. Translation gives CASTLGGSSYNEQFF.

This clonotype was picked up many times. Here the CDR3 DNA reads TGCAGCGCACAGAGGGGGAACGAGCAGTACTTC. It yields the protein CSAQRGNEQYF. The chain couples TRBV29-1 to TRBJ2-7; the D gene is possibly TRBD1 (6 bases). CDR3 length: 11 amino acids. V shed 7 bases and J shed 5 bases, with 12 bases lying between them. The germline gives CDR1 SQVTM, CDR2 ANQGSEA.

CDR3 sequence reads: CASSPDGGAGGHTDTQYF. CDR3 nucleotide sequence: TGTGCCAGCAGCCCTGATGGAGGAGCGGGAGGACACACAGATACGCAGTATTTT. The chain joins TRBV6-5 to TRBJ2-3; 9 bases map to TRBD2. J was trimmed by 2 bases and V by 6 bases; bases with no gene match: 15. CDR3 length: 18 amino acids. Germline V CDR1 and CDR2: MNHEY, SVGAGI.

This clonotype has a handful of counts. DNA of the CDR3: TGCAGTGCCTATCCGGGACGCAGCCTGAATGAGCAGTTCTTC. It encodes CSAYPGRSLNEQFF. V and J are TRBV20-1 and TRBJ2-1, with D tentatively TRBD1 or TRBD2 (5 bases each). Trimming pared 6 bases from V and 7 bases from J, leaving 19 bases between. CDR1 is DFQATT and CDR2 is SNEGSKA in the germline V gene (reference sequence). This CDR3 comprises 14 residues.

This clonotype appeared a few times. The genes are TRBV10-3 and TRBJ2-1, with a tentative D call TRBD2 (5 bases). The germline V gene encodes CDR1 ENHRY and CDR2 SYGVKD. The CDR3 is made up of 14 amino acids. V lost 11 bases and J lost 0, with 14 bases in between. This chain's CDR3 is CASARAASYNEQFF. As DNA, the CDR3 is TGTGCCTCTGCTAGAGCGGCCTCCTACAATGAGCAGTTCTTC.

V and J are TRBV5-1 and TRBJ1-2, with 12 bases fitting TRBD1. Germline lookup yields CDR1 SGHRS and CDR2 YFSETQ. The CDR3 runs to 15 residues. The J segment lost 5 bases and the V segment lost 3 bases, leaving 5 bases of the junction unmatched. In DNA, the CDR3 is TGCGCCAGCAGCTGGGGGACAGGGGGCGAGTATGGCTACACCTTC. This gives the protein CASSWGTGGEYGYTF. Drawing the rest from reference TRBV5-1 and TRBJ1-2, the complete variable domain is KAGVTQTPRYLIKTRGQQVTLSCSPISGHRSVSWYQQTPGQGLQFLFEYFSETQRNKGNFPGRFSGRQFSNSRSEMNVSTLELGDSALYLCASSWGTGGEYGYTFGSGTRLTVV.